This TCR beta chain was sequenced for a study of OX40 agonist ivuxolimab in advanced cancers. Study-wide context: The dose-escalation cohort had hepatocellular carcinoma, melanoma, renal cell or head and neck cancer. Mean age approximately 61 years, range about 20 to 79; nearly 85% male. The study reported partial responses in three patients: one hepatocellular carcinoma, two cutaneous melanoma.

The germline CDR1 and CDR2 sequences are SGHDT and YYEEEE. Trimming cost V 1 base and J 2 bases, with 5 bases left between them. This CDR3 is 13 amino acids long. TCRdb's copy holds only in-frame clones and misses some; the assay was immunoSEQ multiplex PCR. The sample gives roughly 73,000 clones, 80% to 90% of which show up once; about 1.1% is in the top ten. The chain uses TRBV5-6 and TRBJ2-3; D ambiguous. Here the sequenced sample was CD4+ or CD8+ T cells sorted from blood, taken in a trial of the OX40 agonist ivuxolimab. The receptor was derived from an adult with an advanced solid tumor such as melanoma, head and neck, liver or kidney cancer. DNA of the CDR3: TGTGCCAGCAGCTTGAAACCCACAGATACGCAGTATTTT. Its translation is CASSLKPTDTQYF. Combining the CDR3 with reference TRBV5-6 and TRBJ2-3 gives the whole variable domain DAGVTQSPTHLIKTRGQQVTLRCSPKSGHDTVSWYQQALGQGPQFIFQYYEEEERQRGNFPDRFSGHQFPNYSSELNVNALLLGDSALYLCASSLKPTDTQYFGPGTRLTVL.